This record concerns one T cell receptor beta chain sequence. Its antigen is not known. These data are taken from a study of Graves' ophthalmopathy and Graves' hyperthyroidism. Whole-study context: At the time of initial diagnosis and before any treatment, peripheral blood was collected.

The study amplified TCR beta CDR3 regions using RNA transcripts. After a first-round RT-PCR with HTBI primers, a second-round multiplex PCR was run. TCRdb recomputed calls from the multiplex PCR reads with MiXCR, one row per CDR3 protein. In the table there are about 480,000 distinct CDR3 sequences, approximately 14% of which are singletons. Germline lookup yields CDR1 KGHSH and CDR2 LQKENI. V lost 2 bases and J lost 3, with 7 bases in between. The CDR3 is 13 residues long. General study findings and limits: Blood also harbored most expanded thyroid clonotypes above 0.001 frequency. Built on 13 signatures, a model told ophthalmopathy apart from stable hyperthyroidism with 85% to 90% sensitivity and around 80% specificity. The model's ophthalmopathy progression predictions had roughly 71% sensitivity and over 72% specificity.

The rearrangement uses TRBV18 and TRBJ1-1; the D is unclear. The TCR comes from a woman in her thirties with Graves' ophthalmopathy. The material sequenced was blood. The CDR3, as DNA: TGTGCCAGCTCACCAGGGGTTGACACTGAAGCTTTCTTT. Amino acids: CASSPGVDTEAFF.